This TCR beta chain was found in a study of T cells in Graves' hyperthyroidism and ophthalmopathy. About the study: Initial diagnosis, before any treatment, was when peripheral blood was collected.

V lost 5 bases and J lost 4; bases outside the gene matches: 7. The CDR3 is 14 residues long. Per the germline V gene, CDR1 is SGHAT and CDR2 is FQNNGV. Study conclusions and caveats: Also found in blood were most expanded thyroid clonotypes above 0.001.

Comments on this clonotype: Its antigen is undetermined.

Amplification yielded TCR beta CDR3 regions, with RNA transcripts as the source. Researchers ran a first-round RT-PCR on the TCR CDR3 using the HTBI primer set. From the multiplex PCR reads, TCRdb called clonotypes with MiXCR, one entry per CDR3 protein. The profile shows approximately 610,000 distinct CDR3 sequences, roughly 14% of them singletons. Patients with ophthalmopathy all had a Clinical Activity Score of at least 3, a NOSPECS grade of at least 4 and duration under 3 months. Lactation, pregnancy, other autoimmune disease or uncontrolled infection excluded patients. This sequence was found in a woman in her 40s with Graves' ophthalmopathy. The sequenced sample was blood. V and J are TRBV11-2 and TRBJ2-5; 7 positions match TRBD2. The CDR3 is CASSTRGVVETQYF. DNA for the CDR3: TGTGCCAGCAGCACACGGGGGGTGGTAGAGACCCAGTACTTC.